The 30 T cell receptor beta chains given below trace back to one sample, sequenced in a study of response to subunit inactivated influenza vaccine. One entry per CDR3 protein results from TCRdb running MiXCR on the RT-PCR reads. The table lists more than 150,000 distinct CDR3 sequences, around 10% of them singletons, with 35% to 40% in the top ten. Source: CD8+ T cells sorted from PBMCs, taken roughly 24 months after vaccination. The receptors stem from a man aged 50 to 69 who received an inactivated influenza vaccine.

In its sample, this clonotype was seen a few times. This chain uses TRBV6-5 with TRBJ2-4; D is ambiguous. In germline, CDR1 is MNHEY, CDR2 SVGAGI. The V gene lost 5 bases and the J gene lost 4 bases, with 6 bases spanning the gap. This CDR3 has 12 amino acids. The CDR3 DNA sequence: TGTGCCAGCAGTCCCAGAAAAAACATTCAGTACTTC. Its protein is CASSPRKNIQYF.

This chain links TRBV12-3 or TRBV12-4 with TRBJ2-7; 11 nucleotides line up with TRBD2. This CDR3 has 14 residues. With 1 base clipped from V and 5 bases from J, the junction kept 1 base outside the gene matches. CDR3 nucleotide sequence: TGTGCCAGCAGTTTAGAACTAGCGGGGGACGAGCAGTACTTC. Translated: CASSLELAGDEQYF.

This clonotype was detected a few times. The chain combines TRBV6-1 with TRBJ2-5; 8 nucleotides line up with TRBD2. The CDR3 totals 15 residues. The junction had 10 bases not matched to a gene; V was cut back by 6 bases and J by 4 bases. CDR1 and CDR2 (germline): MNHNS, SASEGT. CDR3 bases: TGTGCCAGCAGAGGGGCGGGGGGTCCCCCAGAGACCCAGTACTTC. Its translation is CASRGAGGPPETQYF.

This clonotype occurred many times. This chain links TRBV7-9 with TRBJ2-3; D is unclear. This CDR3 comprises 12 residues. The germline CDR1 and CDR2 sequences are SEHNR and FQNEAQ (reference sequence). Trimming took off 5 bases at V and 2 bases at J, with 5 bases between the two ends. The CDR3 sequence is CASSHLTDTQYF. DNA for the CDR3: TGTGCCAGCAGCCATCTCACAGATACGCAGTATTTT.

The chain is built from TRBV6-4 and TRBJ1-1; 8 bases fit TRBD1. V lost 3 bases and J lost 6; bases outside the gene matches: 6. Germline assignment: CDR1 MRHNA and CDR2 SNTAGT. The CDR3 is made up of 14 amino acids. CDR3 sequence (DNA): TGTGCCAGCAGTGAACAGGGGGAGAGCGCTGAAGCTTTCTTT. Amino acids: CASSEQGESAEAFF.

This clonotype was seen ten or more times. The chain has TRBV4-1 and TRBJ2-3; 8 positions agree with TRBD2. This CDR3 comprises 16 residues. Germline V lookup: CDR1 MGHRA, CDR2 YSYEKL. J lost 5 bases, V lost 1 base, and 8 bases had no gene match. CDR3 in amino acids: CASSQVASGRGDTQYF. The CDR3 DNA is TGCGCCAGCAGCCAAGTGGCTAGCGGGCGGGGAGATACGCAGTATTTT.

This clonotype has a handful of counts. V is TRBV6-2 or TRBV6-3 and J is TRBJ2-3; 11 bases line up with TRBD2. J gave up 0 bases and V 0 bases, and 5 bases lay outside the gene matches. The CDR3 length is 18 residues. Germline V gene sequence: CDR1 MNHEY, CDR2 SVGEGT. The CDR3 nucleotides are TGTGCCAGCAGTTACTCGGGACTAGCGGAAGAGAGCACAGATACGCAGTATTTT. Translating it yields CASSYSGLAEESTDTQYF.

In this sample, this clonotype turned up a few times. The rearrangement links TRBV18 to TRBJ1-5; D is undetermined. The ends were cut back, 3 bases at V and 7 bases at J, with 4 bases in the middle. The V gene's germline CDR1 is KGHSH and CDR2 LQKENI. CDR3 size: 11 residues. The CDR3 bases are TGTGCCAGCTCACCTAGACAGCCCCAGCATTTT. Translating gives CASSPRQPQHF.

On this clonotype: Since a much larger clone is just one base distant, this may be a read error. This chain uses TRBV21-1 with TRBJ2-3; the table's D call, TRBD1, has no DNA check behind it. TRBV21-1 is designated a pseudogene. The CDR3 is 15 residues long. The CDR3 loop reads CASTSDRGYIDTQYF. The CDR3, as DNA: TGTGCCAGCACCTCGGACAGGGGCTACATAGATACGCAGTATTTT.

This clonotype was seen at least ten times. This sequence joins TRBV27 and TRBJ2-7; no definite D call. Trimming stripped 5 bases from V and 2 bases from J, with 10 bases between. There are 13 residues in the CDR3. Germline CDR1 is MNHEY and CDR2 is SMNVEV (reference sequence). CDR3 sequence reads: CASSPLLPYEQYF. As DNA, the CDR3 is TGTGCCAGCAGTCCCCTTCTCCCCTACGAGCAGTACTTC.

This clonotype was detected only a few times. The chain is built from TRBV27 and TRBJ2-7, with TRBD1 matching over 9 bases. This CDR3 spans 14 amino acids. J gave up 5 bases and V 7 bases, and 9 bases lay outside the gene matches. Germline loops: CDR1 MNHEY, CDR2 SMNVEV (reference sequence). DNA for the CDR3: TGTGCCAGCAACTCGGGGGACAGGGTACACGAGCAGTACTTC. Encoded protein: CASNSGDRVHEQYF.

V usage is TRBV10-3 and J usage is TRBJ2-5; 12 bases map to TRBD1. V trimming: 0 bases; J trimming: 5 bases; junction bases outside the gene matches: 7. The CDR3 runs to 17 residues. CDR1 ENHRY and CDR2 SYGVKD come from the germline V gene. DNA for the CDR3: TGTGCCATCAGTGAGTCGATGGGGACAGGGGGCCTCGAGACCCAGTACTTC. Protein: CAISESMGTGGLETQYF.

This clonotype was counted a few times. This rearrangement joins TRBV5-1 to TRBJ1-6; a weak D match, TRBD1 (5 bases). This CDR3 has 14 residues. The V end was cut by 4 bases, the J end by 5 bases, with 10 bases between. Germline V gene sequence: CDR1 SGHRS, CDR2 YFSETQ. The CDR3 loop reads CASSPGPDNSPLHF. For the CDR3, the DNA is TGCGCCAGCAGCCCGGGACCGGATAATTCACCCCTCCACTTT.

This clonotype was recorded a few times. This rearrangement joins TRBV3-1 to TRBJ2-5; D not resolved. The V gene's germline CDR1 is LGHDT and CDR2 YNNKEL (reference sequence). Trimming stripped 0 bases from V and 0 bases from J, with 11 bases between. The CDR3 is 16 amino acids. The CDR3 bases are TGTGCCAGCAGCCAAGATCGGAGAGACTACCAAGAGACCCAGTACTTC. This encodes CASSQDRRDYQETQYF.

This sequence joins TRBV15 and TRBJ2-3; D gene unclear. The V gene's germline CDR1 is LNHNV and CDR2 YYDKDF (reference sequence). The CDR3 runs to 14 residues. V lost 1 base and J lost 5, with 10 bases in between. The CDR3 loop reads CATSRGVQVDTQYF. The CDR3 coding sequence is TGTGCCACCAGCAGAGGAGTTCAGGTAGATACGCAGTATTTT. Full variable domain (missing parts from reference TRBV15 and TRBJ2-3): DAMVIQNPRYQVTQFGKPVTLSCSQTLNHNVMYWYQQKSSQAPKLLFHYYDKDFNNEADTPDNFQSRRPNTSFCFLDIRSPGLGDTAMYLCATSRGVQVDTQYFGPGTRLTVL.

The J gene is TRBJ2-2, the V gene TRBV12-3 or TRBV12-4; no clear D gene. The ends were cut back, 11 bases at V and 5 bases at J, with 15 bases in the middle. There are 13 residues in the CDR3. CDR3 in DNA: TGTGCCTCCCGGGCCGTAGGGACCGGGGAGCTGTTTTTT. Its translation is CASRAVGTGELFF.

This chain joins TRBV6-6 and TRBJ2-1; D not certain. CDR1 is MNHNY and CDR2 is SVGAGI in the germline V gene (reference sequence). V was trimmed by 4 bases and J by 10 bases, leaving 11 bases between them. The CDR3 totals 12 residues. The chain's CDR3 is CASSSIQWEQFF. The CDR3 DNA reads as TGTGCCAGCAGTTCAATACAATGGGAGCAGTTCTTC.

The chain combines TRBV12-3 or TRBV12-4 with TRBJ1-2, with 8 bases fitting TRBD1. J lost 6 bases, V lost 2 bases, and 11 bases had no gene match. The CDR3 sequence is 16 residues long. CDR3 protein: CASSLIRDRRGDGYTF. The DNA for the CDR3 is TGTGCCAGCAGTTTAATTCGGGACAGGCGCGGGGATGGCTACACCTTC.

In its sample, this clonotype was seen a few times. The chain has TRBV2 and TRBJ2-1, with D hard to call. The CDR3 is 13 amino acids. Trimming pared 2 bases from V and 3 bases from J, leaving 5 bases between. CDR1 and CDR2 from the germline V gene are SNHLY and FYNNEI. The CDR3 nucleotides read TGTGCCAGCAGTGAATTGGGCTACAATGAGCAGTTCTTC. The encoded protein is CASSELGYNEQFF.

V usage is TRBV28 and J usage is TRBJ2-7; the D gene is possibly TRBD2 (5 bases). The CDR3 totals 15 residues. The germline V gene has CDR1 MDHEN and CDR2 SYDVKM. The V gene lost 1 base and the J gene lost 3 bases, with 13 bases spanning the gap. The CDR3 region has the DNA TGTGCCAGCAGTTTATTTACGGGGAAGGTCTACGAGCAGTACTTC. Protein: CASSLFTGKVYEQYF.

There are a few counts of this clonotype. This chain joins TRBV2 and TRBJ1-6; the match to TRBD1 covers 10 bases. The J segment lost 0 bases and the V segment lost 5 bases, leaving 7 bases of the junction unmatched. The CDR3 totals 18 residues. The germline V gene encodes CDR1 SNHLY and CDR2 FYNNEI. CDR3 DNA sequence: TGTGCCAGCAGTTGGGACAGGGGCCAGAGCTCCTATAATTCACCCCTCCACTTT. Its translation is CASSWDRGQSSYNSPLHF.

The CDR3 protein is CASSPDAGLAGIYNEQFF. The CDR3 nucleotides are TGTGCCAGCAGCCCCGATGCGGGACTAGCGGGAATATACAATGAGCAGTTCTTC. The rearrangement uses TRBV11-1 and TRBJ2-1; 13 bases line up with TRBD2. J was trimmed by 4 bases and V by 5 bases; bases with no gene match: 11. The CDR3 covers 18 residues. The germline gives CDR1 SGHAT, CDR2 FQDESV (reference sequence).

This clonotype was seen a handful of times. The chain recombines TRBV20-1 with TRBJ1-2; D not resolved. CDR1 is DFQATT and CDR2 is SNEGSKA in the germline V gene (reference sequence). V lost 0 bases to trimming and J lost 4 bases, with 9 bases between them. This CDR3 contains 13 residues. The CDR3 nucleotides are TGCAGTGCTAGAGATTTGGGAGGCTATGGCTACACCTTC. Protein sequence: CSARDLGGYGYTF.

The V call is TRBV5-6, the J call TRBJ2-7, with TRBD1 matching 10 bases. The V segment lost 2 bases and the J segment 6 bases; nucleotides outside the gene matches: 8. CDR1 SGHDT and CDR2 YYEEEE come from the germline V gene. CDR3 length: 15 residues. CDR3 amino acids: CASSFPGTGAPEQYF. CDR3 coding DNA: TGTGCCAGCAGCTTCCCCGGGACAGGGGCTCCCGAGCAGTACTTC.

This clonotype was detected a few times. J is TRBJ2-1 and V is TRBV11-2, with D hard to call. Deletions cut 4 bases from V and 4 bases from J, with 11 bases between. In germline, CDR1 is SGHAT, CDR2 FQNNGV. The CDR3 sequence is 14 residues long. CDR3 in amino acids: CASSYRTEYNEQFF. The DNA of the CDR3 is TGTGCCAGCAGCTACCGGACGGAATACAATGAGCAGTTCTTC.

This clonotype was detected a few times. J is TRBJ2-2 and V is TRBV7-7; 7 bases map to TRBD1. Germline CDR1 is SSHAT and CDR2 is FNYEAQ (reference sequence). This CDR3 region has 15 residues. V lost 1 base, J lost 6 bases, and 5 bases stayed unmatched. The CDR3 reads CASSLGSQGSGELFF. CDR3 in DNA: TGTGCCAGCAGCTTAGGTTCACAGGGGTCCGGGGAGCTGTTTTTT. The full variable domain, its missing parts supplied by reference TRBV7-7 and TRBJ2-2, is GAGVSQSPRYKVTKRGQDVTLRCDPISSHATLYWYQQALGQGPEFLTYFNYEAQPDKSGLPSDRFSAERPEGSISTLTIQRTEQRDSAMYRCASSLGSQGSGELFFGEGSRLTVL.

This clonotype was recorded many times. The gene calls are TRBV24-1 and TRBJ1-2, with a weak D call TRBD1 (5 bases). The CDR3 has 15 residues. V was pared by 0 bases and J by 1 base, with 8 bases between. In germline, CDR1 is KGHDR, CDR2 SFDVKD. The CDR3 spells CATSDLDRDNYGYTF. The CDR3 DNA sequence: TGTGCCACCAGTGATTTGGACAGAGATAACTATGGCTACACCTTC.

This clonotype was counted between two and nine times. V is TRBV6-1 and J is TRBJ2-7; 14 nucleotides agree with TRBD2. This CDR3 contains 16 residues. The V gene end was trimmed by 7 bases and the J gene end by 9 bases; junction bases not matched to a gene: 14. The germline gives CDR1 MNHNS, CDR2 SASEGT. CDR3 DNA: TGTGCCAGCACCTTGACTCCGGGACTAGCGGGAGTCGGGCAGTACTTC. Its protein is CASTLTPGLAGVGQYF.

This rearrangement joins TRBV7-6 to TRBJ2-3; weak D call: TRBD1 (6 bases). The length of the CDR3 is 16 residues. Germline V lookup: CDR1 SGHVS, CDR2 FNYEAQ. Deletions cut 5 bases from V and 1 base from J, with 16 bases between. The CDR3 DNA sequence: TGTGCCAGCAGCACGACCCGAGGGGGAGGCACAGATACGCAGTATTTT. This translates into CASSTTRGGGTDTQYF.

The table lists this clonotype with a few counts. The genes are TRBV12-3 or TRBV12-4 and TRBJ2-1; 8 positions match TRBD1. Unmatched junction bases numbered 6, after V lost 6 bases and J lost 8 bases. The CDR3 has 13 residues. The DNA of the CDR3 is TGTGCCAGCAGCCCCACGACAGGGGATGAGCAGTTCTTC. Translation: CASSPTTGDEQFF.